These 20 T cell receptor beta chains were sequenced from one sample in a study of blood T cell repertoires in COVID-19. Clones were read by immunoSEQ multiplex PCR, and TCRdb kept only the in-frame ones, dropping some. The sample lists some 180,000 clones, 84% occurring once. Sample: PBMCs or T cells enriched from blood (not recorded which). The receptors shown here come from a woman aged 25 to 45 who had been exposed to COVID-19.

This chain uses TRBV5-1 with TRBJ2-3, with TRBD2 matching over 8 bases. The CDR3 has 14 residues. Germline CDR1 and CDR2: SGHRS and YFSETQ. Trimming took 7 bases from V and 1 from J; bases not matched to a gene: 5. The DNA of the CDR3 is TGCGCCAGCCGGCGGGGGGCGGGCACAGATACGCAGTATTTT. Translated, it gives CASRRGAGTDTQYF.

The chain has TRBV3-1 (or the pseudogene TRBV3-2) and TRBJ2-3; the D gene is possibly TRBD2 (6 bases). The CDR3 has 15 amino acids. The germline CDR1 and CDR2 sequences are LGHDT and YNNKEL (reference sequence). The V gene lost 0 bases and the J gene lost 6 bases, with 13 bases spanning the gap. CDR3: CASSQDLRTSDTQYF. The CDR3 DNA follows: TGTGCCAGCAGCCAAGATCTACGCACTAGCGATACGCAGTATTTT.

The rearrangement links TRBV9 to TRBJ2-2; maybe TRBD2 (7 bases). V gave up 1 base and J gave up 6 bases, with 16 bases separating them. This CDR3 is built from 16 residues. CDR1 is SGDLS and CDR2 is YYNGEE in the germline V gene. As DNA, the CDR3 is TGTGCCAGCAGCGTAAGAGGACGGGGGGCCGCCGGGGAGCTGTTTTTT. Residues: CASSVRGRGAAGELFF.

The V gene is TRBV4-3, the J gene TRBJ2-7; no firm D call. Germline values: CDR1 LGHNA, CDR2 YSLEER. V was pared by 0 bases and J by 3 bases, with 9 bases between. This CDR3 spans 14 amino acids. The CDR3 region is CASSQDLRGYEQYF. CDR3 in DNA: TGCGCCAGCAGCCAAGATCTCCGAGGCTACGAGCAGTACTTC.

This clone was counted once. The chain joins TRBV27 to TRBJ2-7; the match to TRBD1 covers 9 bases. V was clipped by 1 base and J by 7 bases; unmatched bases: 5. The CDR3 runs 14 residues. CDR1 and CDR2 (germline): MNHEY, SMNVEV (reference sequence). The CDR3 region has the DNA TGTGCCAGCAGTTTATGGACAGGGGATTCGGAGCAGTACTTC. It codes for CASSLWTGDSEQYF.

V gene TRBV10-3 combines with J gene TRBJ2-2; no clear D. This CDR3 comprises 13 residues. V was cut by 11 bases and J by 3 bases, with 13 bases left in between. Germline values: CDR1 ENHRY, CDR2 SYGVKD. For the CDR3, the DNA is TGTGCCGGCGGCAGCTGGGACACCGGGGAGCTGTTTTTT. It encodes CAGGSWDTGELFF.

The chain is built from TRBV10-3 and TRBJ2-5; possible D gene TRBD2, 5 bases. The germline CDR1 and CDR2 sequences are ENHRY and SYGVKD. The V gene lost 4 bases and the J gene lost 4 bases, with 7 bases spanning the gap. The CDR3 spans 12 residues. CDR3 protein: CAISAEGETQYF. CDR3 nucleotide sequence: TGTGCCATCAGTGCAGAGGGAGAGACCCAGTACTTC.

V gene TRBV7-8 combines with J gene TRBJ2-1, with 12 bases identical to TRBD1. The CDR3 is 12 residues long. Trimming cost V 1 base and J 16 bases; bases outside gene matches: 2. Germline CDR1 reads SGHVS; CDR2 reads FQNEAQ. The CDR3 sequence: CASSLGDRGLFF. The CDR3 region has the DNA TGTGCCAGCAGCTTAGGGGACAGGGGGCTCTTCTTC.

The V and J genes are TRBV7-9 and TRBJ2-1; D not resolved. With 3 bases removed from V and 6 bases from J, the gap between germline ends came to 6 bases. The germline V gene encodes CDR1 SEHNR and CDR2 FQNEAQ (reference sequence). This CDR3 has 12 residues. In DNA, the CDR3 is TGTGCCAGCAGCTTTGTTATCAATGAGCAGTTCTTC. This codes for CASSFVINEQFF.

The CDR3 DNA follows: TGTGCCAGCAGCTCTACTAGGGACTCTGGGGCCAACGTCCTGACTTTC. Encoded protein: CASSSTRDSGANVLTF. The chain employs TRBV3-1 (or the pseudogene TRBV3-2) and TRBJ2-6; weak D call: TRBD2 (5 bases). This CDR3 spans 16 amino acids. CDR1 LGHDT and CDR2 YNNKEL come from the germline V gene (reference sequence). Trimming took 5 bases from V and 0 from J, leaving 11 bases between them.

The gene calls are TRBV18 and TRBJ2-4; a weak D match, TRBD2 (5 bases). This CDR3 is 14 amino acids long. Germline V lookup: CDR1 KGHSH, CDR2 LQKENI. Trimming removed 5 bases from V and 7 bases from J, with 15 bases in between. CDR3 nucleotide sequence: TGTGCCAGCTCAAATGGGGAGACAATTAACATTCAGTACTTC. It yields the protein CASSNGETINIQYF.

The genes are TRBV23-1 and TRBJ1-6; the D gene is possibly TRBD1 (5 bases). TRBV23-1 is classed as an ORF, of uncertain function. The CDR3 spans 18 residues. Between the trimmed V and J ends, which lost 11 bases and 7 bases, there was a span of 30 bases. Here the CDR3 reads CAPRPNALREEANSPLHF. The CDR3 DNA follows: TGCGCCCCCAGACCCAACGCCCTCAGGGAAGAGGCAAATTCACCCCTCCACTTT.

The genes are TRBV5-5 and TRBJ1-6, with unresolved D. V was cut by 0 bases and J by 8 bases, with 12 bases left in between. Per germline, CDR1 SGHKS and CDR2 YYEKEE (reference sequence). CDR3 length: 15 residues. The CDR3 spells CASSLVFTDDSPLHF. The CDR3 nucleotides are TGTGCCAGCAGCTTGGTTTTTACAGACGATTCACCCCTCCACTTT.

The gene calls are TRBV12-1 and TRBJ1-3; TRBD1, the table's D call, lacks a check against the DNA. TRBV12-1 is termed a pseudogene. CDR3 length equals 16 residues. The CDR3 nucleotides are TGTGCCAGCAGCTTTGGTTGGGGGCGCGGGGGAAACACCATATATTTT. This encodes CASSFGWGRGGNTIYF.

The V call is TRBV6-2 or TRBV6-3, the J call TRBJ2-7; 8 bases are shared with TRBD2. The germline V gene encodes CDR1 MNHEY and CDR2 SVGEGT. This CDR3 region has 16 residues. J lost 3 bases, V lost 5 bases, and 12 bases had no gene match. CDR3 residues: CASSGTSGPRNYEQYF. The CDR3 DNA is TGTGCCAGCAGTGGTACTAGCGGCCCCCGGAACTACGAGCAGTACTTC.

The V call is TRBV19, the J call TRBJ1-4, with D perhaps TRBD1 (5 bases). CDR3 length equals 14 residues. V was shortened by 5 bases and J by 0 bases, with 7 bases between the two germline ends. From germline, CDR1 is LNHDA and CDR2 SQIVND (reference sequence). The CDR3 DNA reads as TGTGCCAGTAGTGTGACAGCAACTAATGAAAAACTGTTTTTT. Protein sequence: CASSVTATNEKLFF.

The CDR3 protein is CSAQGLGNQPQHF. CDR3 nucleotides: TGCAGCGCACAGGGGCTCGGCAATCAGCCCCAGCATTTT. V is TRBV29-1 and J is TRBJ1-5; TRBD1 matches 7 bases. This CDR3 contains 13 residues. J lost 2 bases, V lost 7 bases, and 5 bases had no gene match. Germline V gene data show CDR1 as SQVTM and CDR2 as ANQGSEA.

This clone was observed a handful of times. For the CDR3, the DNA is TGTGCCAGCAGTTTATCGGGGAGCCATTCCCTCTACGAGCAGTACTTC. It yields the protein CASSLSGSHSLYEQYF. The chain has TRBV27 and TRBJ2-7; D may be TRBD2 (5 bases). The CDR3 runs to 16 residues. V was shortened by 0 bases and J by 3 bases, with 15 bases between the two germline ends. CDR1 and CDR2 from the germline V gene are MNHEY and SMNVEV (reference sequence).

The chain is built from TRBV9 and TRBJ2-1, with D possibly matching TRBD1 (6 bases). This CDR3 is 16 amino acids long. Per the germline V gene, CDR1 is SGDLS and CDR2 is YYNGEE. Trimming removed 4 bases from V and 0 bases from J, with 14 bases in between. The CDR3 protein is CASSPPTGVSYNEQFF. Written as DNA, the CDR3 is TGTGCCAGCAGCCCCCCGACAGGAGTCTCCTACAATGAGCAGTTCTTC.

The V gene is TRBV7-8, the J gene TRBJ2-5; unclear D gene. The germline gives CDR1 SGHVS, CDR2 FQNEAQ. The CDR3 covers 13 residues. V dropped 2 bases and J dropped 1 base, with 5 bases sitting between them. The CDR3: CASSLHFQETQYF. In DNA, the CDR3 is TGTGCCAGCAGCTTACACTTCCAAGAGACCCAGTACTTC.